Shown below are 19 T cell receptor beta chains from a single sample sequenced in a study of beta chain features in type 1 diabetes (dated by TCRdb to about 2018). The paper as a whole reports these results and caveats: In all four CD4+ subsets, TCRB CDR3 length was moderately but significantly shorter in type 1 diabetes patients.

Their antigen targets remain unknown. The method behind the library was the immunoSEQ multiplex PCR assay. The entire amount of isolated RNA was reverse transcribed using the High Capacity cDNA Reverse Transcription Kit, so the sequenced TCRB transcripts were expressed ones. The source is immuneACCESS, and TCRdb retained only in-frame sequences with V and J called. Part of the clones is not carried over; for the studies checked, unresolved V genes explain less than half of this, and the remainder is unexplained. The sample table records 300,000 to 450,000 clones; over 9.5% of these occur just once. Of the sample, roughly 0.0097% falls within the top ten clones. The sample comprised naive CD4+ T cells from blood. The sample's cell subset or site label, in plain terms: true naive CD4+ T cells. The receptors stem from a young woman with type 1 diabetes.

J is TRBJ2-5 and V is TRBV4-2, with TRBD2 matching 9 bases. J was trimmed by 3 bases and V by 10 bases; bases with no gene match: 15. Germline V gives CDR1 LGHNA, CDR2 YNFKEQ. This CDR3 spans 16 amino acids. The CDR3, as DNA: TGTGCCATCGTGGGAAAGGTGGTAGCGGGAGAAGAGACCCAGTACTTC. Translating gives CAIVGKVVAGEETQYF.

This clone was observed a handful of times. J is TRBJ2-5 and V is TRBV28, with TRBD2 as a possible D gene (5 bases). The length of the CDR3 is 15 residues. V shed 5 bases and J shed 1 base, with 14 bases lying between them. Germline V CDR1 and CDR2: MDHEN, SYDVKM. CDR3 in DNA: TGTGCCAGCAGTCCTGCGCGAGGAGGCCAAGAGACCCAGTACTTC. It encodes CASSPARGGQETQYF.

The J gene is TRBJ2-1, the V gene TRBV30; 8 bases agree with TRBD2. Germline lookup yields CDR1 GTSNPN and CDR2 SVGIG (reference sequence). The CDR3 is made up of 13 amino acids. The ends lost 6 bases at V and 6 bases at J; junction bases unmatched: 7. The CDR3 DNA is TGTGCCTGCGGAGCGGGAGTTCGCAATGAGCAGTTCTTC. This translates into CACGAGVRNEQFF.

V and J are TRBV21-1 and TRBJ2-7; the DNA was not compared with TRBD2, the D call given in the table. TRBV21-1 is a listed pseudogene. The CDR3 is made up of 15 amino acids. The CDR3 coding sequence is TGTGCCAGCAGGATGGAAACGGGAGGGCCGGAAGAGCAGTACTTC. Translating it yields CASRMETGGPEEQYF.

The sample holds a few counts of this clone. CDR3 in DNA: TGTGCCTGGACCGTGGGCGGGCTCTCCTACAATGAGCAGTTCTTC. Amino acids: CAWTVGGLSYNEQFF. The chain combines TRBV30 with TRBJ2-1; possible D gene TRBD2, 5 bases. Germline lookup yields CDR1 GTSNPN and CDR2 SVGIG (reference sequence). The CDR3 covers 15 residues. The V end lost 4 bases, the J end lost 0 bases, and 13 bases lay between the germline ends.

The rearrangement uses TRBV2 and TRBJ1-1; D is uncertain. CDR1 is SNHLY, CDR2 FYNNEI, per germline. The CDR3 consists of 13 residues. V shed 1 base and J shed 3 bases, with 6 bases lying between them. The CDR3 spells CASSEGEYTEAFF. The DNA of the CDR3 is TGTGCCAGCAGTGAAGGCGAGTACACTGAAGCTTTCTTT.

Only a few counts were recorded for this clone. The CDR3 DNA reads TGTGCCAGCAGCTTGGGCCCGGACACCCAGTTCTTC. It translates to CASSLGPDTQFF. The gene calls are TRBV5-4 and TRBJ2-1; possible D gene TRBD1, 5 bases. The V and J ends lost 0 bases and 13 bases respectively, with 11 bases between them. The CDR3 loop spans 12 amino acids. Germline V gives CDR1 SGHNT, CDR2 YYREEE (reference sequence). Combining the CDR3 with reference TRBV5-4 and TRBJ2-1 gives the whole variable domain ETGVTQSPTHLIKTRGQQVTLRCSSQSGHNTVSWYQQALGQGPQFIFQYYREEENGRGNFPPRFSGLQFPNYSSELNVNALELDDSALYLCASSLGPDTQFFGPGTRLTVL.

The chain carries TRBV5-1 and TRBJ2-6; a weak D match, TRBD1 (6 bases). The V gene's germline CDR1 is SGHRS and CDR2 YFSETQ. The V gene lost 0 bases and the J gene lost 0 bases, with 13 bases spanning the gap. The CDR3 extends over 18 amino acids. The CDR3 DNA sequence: TGCGCCAGCAGCTTGGAGGCAGGGGTTGGCTCTGGGGCCAACGTCCTGACTTTC. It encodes CASSLEAGVGSGANVLTF.

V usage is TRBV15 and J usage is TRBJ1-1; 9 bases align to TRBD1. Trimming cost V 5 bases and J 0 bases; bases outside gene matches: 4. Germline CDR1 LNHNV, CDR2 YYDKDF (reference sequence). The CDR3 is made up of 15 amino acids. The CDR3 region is CATSPRTGVNTEAFF. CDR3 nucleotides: TGTGCCACCAGCCCCAGGACAGGGGTGAACACTGAAGCTTTCTTT. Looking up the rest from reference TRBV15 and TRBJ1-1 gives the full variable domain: DAMVIQNPRYQVTQFGKPVTLSCSQTLNHNVMYWYQQKSSQAPKLLFHYYDKDFNNEADTPDNFQSRRPNTSFCFLDIRSPGLGDTAMYLCATSPRTGVNTEAFFGQGTRLTVV.

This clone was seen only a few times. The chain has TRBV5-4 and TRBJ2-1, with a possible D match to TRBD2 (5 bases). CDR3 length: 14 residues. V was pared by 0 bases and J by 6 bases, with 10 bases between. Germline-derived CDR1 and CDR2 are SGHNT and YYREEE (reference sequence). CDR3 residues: CASSLAMGSNEQFF. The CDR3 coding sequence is TGTGCCAGCAGCTTGGCCATGGGGAGCAATGAGCAGTTCTTC.

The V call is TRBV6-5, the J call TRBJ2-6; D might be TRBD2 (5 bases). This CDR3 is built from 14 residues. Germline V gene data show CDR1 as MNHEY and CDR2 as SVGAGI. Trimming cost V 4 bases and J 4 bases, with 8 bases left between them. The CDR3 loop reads CASSSGYGANVLTF. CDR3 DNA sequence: TGTGCCAGCAGTTCGGGGTACGGGGCCAACGTCCTGACTTTC.

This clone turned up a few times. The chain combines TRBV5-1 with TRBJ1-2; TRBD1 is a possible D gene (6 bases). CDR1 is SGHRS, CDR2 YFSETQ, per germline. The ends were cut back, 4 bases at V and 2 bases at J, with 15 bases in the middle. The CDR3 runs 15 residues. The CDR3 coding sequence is TGCGCCAGCAGCCGGAGGCCGGACAGCAACTATGGCTACACCTTC. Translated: CASSRRPDSNYGYTF.

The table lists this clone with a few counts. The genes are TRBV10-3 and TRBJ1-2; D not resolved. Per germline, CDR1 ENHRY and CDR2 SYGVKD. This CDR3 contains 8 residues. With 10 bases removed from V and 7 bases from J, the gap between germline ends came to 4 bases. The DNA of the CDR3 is TGTGCCACGGGTGGCTACACCTTC. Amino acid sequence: CATGGYTF.

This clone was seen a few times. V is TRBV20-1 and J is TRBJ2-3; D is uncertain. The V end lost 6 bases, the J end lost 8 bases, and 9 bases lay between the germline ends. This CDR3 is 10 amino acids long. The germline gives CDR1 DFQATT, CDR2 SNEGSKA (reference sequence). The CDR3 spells CSAPVATQYF. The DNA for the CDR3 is TGCAGTGCGCCGGTCGCTACGCAGTATTTT.

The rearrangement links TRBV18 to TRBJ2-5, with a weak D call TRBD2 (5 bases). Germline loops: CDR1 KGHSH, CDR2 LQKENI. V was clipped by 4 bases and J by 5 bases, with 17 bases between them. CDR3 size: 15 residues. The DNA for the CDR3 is TGTGCCAGCTCACGCAACCCACGGGGTGGGGAGACCCAGTACTTC. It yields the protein CASSRNPRGGETQYF.

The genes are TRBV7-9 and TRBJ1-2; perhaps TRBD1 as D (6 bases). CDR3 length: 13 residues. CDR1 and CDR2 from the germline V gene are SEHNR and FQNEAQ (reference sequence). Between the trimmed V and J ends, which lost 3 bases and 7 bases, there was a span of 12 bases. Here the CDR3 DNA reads TGTGCCAGCAGCTTTTTCAGGGGCAGTGGCTACACCTTC. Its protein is CASSFFRGSGYTF.

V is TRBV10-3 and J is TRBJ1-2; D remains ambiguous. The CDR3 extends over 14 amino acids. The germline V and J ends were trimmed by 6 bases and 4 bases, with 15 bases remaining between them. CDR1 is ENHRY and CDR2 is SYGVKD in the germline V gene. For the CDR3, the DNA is TGTGCCATCAGGAAGGGTAGCGAGGTCTATGGCTACACCTTC. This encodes CAIRKGSEVYGYTF.

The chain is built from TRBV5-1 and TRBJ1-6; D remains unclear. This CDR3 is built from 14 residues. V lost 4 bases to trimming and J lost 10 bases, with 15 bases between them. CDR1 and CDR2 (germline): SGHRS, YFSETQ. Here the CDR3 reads CASSPEGHLSPLHF. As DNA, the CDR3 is TGCGCCAGCAGCCCCGAGGGTCATCTCTCACCCCTCCACTTT.

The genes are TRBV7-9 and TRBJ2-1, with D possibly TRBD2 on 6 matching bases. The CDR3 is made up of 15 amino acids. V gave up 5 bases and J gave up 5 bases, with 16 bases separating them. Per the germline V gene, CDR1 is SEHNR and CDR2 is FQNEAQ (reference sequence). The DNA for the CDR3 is TGTGCCAGCAGCACTTGGCTAGCGACACACAATGAGCAGTTCTTC. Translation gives CASSTWLATHNEQFF.